Here is one T cell receptor (beta chain) with its context. This sample stems from a study of technical replicates of blood from four donors. TCRdb's copy holds only in-frame clones and misses some; the assay was immunoSEQ multiplex PCR. Of around 81,000 clones listed, under 97% are singletons. V gave up 5 bases and J gave up 3 bases, with 11 bases separating them. The CDR3 totals 13 residues. CDR1 MDHEN and CDR2 SYDVKM come from the germline V gene. The clonotype comes from a human donor in good health. The chain couples TRBV28 to TRBJ2-7, with D hard to call. The specimen sequenced was T cells isolated from PBMCs. CDR3 loop: CASSPLVLYEQYF. The CDR3, as DNA: TGTGCCAGCAGTCCCTTAGTTCTCTACGAGCAGTACTTC.